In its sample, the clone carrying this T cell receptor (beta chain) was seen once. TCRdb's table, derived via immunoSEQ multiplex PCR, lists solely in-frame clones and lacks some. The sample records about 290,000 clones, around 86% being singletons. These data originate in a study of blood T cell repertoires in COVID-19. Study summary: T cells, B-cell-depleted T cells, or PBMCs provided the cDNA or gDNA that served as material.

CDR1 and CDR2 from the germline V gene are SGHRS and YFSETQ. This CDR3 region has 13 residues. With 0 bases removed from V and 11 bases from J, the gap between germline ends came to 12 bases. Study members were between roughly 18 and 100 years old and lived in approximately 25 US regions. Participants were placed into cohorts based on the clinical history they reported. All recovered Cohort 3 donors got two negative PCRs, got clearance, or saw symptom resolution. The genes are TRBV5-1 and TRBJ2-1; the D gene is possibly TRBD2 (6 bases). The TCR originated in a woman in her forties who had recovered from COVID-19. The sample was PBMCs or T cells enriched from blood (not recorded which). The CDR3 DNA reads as TGCGCCAGCAGCTTGGCCTGGGGGGAAAAGCAGTTCTTC. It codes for CASSLAWGEKQFF.